The 9 T cell receptor beta chains presented below share a single source sample, sequenced in a study of spatial heterogeneity in lung cancer. TCRdb reprocessed the 5' RACE reads via MiXCR and lists one record per CDR3 protein. The sample has around 120,000 distinct CDR3 sequences, roughly an eighth seen once; the top ten hold 15% to 20%. Specified time point: blood at routine non-recurrence follow-up after resection. Material for sequencing was whole RNA from tumor, nontumor lung or frozen PBMC, left unsorted. Sequenced material: PBMCs, taken at follow-up. The receptors stem from a male donor with early-stage non-small cell lung cancer.

This clonotype is labeled medium-sized. The chain uses TRBV7-2 and TRBJ2-3, with a weak D call TRBD1 (5 bases). V lost 5 bases, J lost 5 bases, and 17 bases lay in between. Per germline, CDR1 SGHTA and CDR2 FQGNSA. The CDR3 loop spans 15 amino acids. In DNA form, the CDR3 reads TGTGCCAGCAGCCCACTGTTGGTAGGGGAAGATACGCAGTATTTT. This sequence encodes CASSPLLVGEDTQYF.

V is TRBV11-1 and J is TRBJ1-1; D is ambiguous. The CDR3 spans 15 residues. V lost 2 bases to trimming and J lost 0 bases, with 10 bases between them. CDR1 is SGHAT and CDR2 is FQDESV in the germline V gene (reference sequence). As DNA, the CDR3 is TGTGCCAGCAGCTTACTAGGGAGCCTGAACACTGAAGCTTTCTTT. Protein sequence: CASSLLGSLNTEAFF.

In its sample, this clonotype was seen many times. The gene calls are TRBV11-2 and TRBJ2-5, with 9 bases that match TRBD2. The germline gives CDR1 SGHAT, CDR2 FQNNGV. The ends lost 5 bases at V and 6 bases at J; junction bases unmatched: 7. The CDR3 length is 14 residues. Written as DNA, the CDR3 is TGTGCCAGCAGCCCGGGACTAGCCTCACAGACCCAGTACTTC. This codes for CASSPGLASQTQYF.

This clonotype was observed a few times. For the CDR3, the DNA is TGTGCCAGCAGCTTAGGGACAGGAGCTGCCTACGAGCAGTACTTC. It translates to CASSLGTGAAYEQYF. The chain uses TRBV11-2 and TRBJ2-7; 7 bases map to TRBD1. The CDR3 is made up of 15 amino acids. V trimming: 1 base; J trimming: 2 bases; junction bases outside the gene matches: 5. The germline V gene encodes CDR1 SGHAT and CDR2 FQNNGV. Full variable domain (missing parts from reference TRBV11-2 and TRBJ2-7): EAGVAQSPRYKIIEKRQSVAFWCNPISGHATLYWYQQILGQGPKLLIQFQNNGVVDDSQLPKDRFSAERLKGVDSTLKIQPAKLEDSAVYLCASSLGTGAAYEQYFGPGTRLTVT.

J is TRBJ2-3 and V is TRBV4-2, with TRBD2 identical over 7 bases. J gave up 2 bases and V 0 bases, and 11 bases lay outside the gene matches. CDR1 and CDR2 (germline): LGHNA, YNFKEQ. This CDR3 comprises 18 residues. The CDR3 region has the DNA TGTGCCAGCAGCCAAGAGGGGCCCCCTAGCGGTTACACAGATACGCAGTATTTT. As protein: CASSQEGPPSGYTDTQYF.

This clonotype has at least ten counts. The chain has TRBV6-6 and TRBJ2-7, with D unclear. Deletions cut 7 bases from V and 5 bases from J, with 18 bases between. CDR1 is MNHNY, CDR2 SVGAGI, per germline (reference sequence). The CDR3 consists of 14 residues. CDR3 loop: CASTPRIRYHEQYF. The DNA of the CDR3 is TGTGCCAGCACCCCGAGGATACGCTACCACGAGCAGTACTTC.

The sample holds a few counts of this clonotype. The chain uses TRBV10-3 and TRBJ2-3, with D possibly being TRBD1 (5 bases). The CDR3 extends over 15 amino acids. Trimming shortened V by 3 bases and J by 2 bases, and 12 bases separated the two germline ends. Germline V lookup: CDR1 ENHRY, CDR2 SYGVKD. CDR3 DNA: TGTGCCATCAGTGATAAGGTCAGGGACACAGATACGCAGTATTTT. This translates into CAISDKVRDTDTQYF.

The table lists this clonotype with many counts. The chain uses TRBV6-6 and TRBJ2-7, with 9 bases aligning to TRBD1. Germline lookup yields CDR1 MNHNY and CDR2 SVGAGI (reference sequence). This CDR3 spans 13 amino acids. V was clipped by 5 bases and J by 3 bases; unmatched bases: 2. CDR3 sequence: CASSDRGFYEQYF. In nucleotides, the CDR3 is TGTGCCAGCAGTGACAGGGGGTTCTACGAGCAGTACTTC.

This chain joins TRBV6-5 and TRBJ1-1; D gene ambiguous. CDR1 is MNHEY and CDR2 is SVGAGI in the germline V gene. The CDR3 has 13 amino acids. The ends were cut back, 2 bases at V and 6 bases at J, with 10 bases in the middle. The DNA for the CDR3 is TGTGCCAGCAGTTACCCCGGTGTACCTGAAGCTTTCTTT. Translation gives CASSYPGVPEAFF.